One sample yielded the 9 T cell receptor beta chains listed below, sequenced in a study of T-cell memory formation after mild COVID-19 (dated by TCRdb to the early 2020s). The method was 5' RACE. Instrument used: Illumina NovaSeq 6000. The raw public data were reprocessed by TCRdb itself: fastp quality trimming at Q25, MiXCR clonotype calling, in-frame beta chains only. When rows share a CDR3 protein, they turn into one entry using the most common DNA and genes. Here the sample has roughly 340,000 distinct CDR3 sequences; approximately 22% occur a single time. The ten largest clones add up to 21% of the sample. The source material was PBMCs or a T cell subset sorted from them (not recorded which). Source of these receptors: a man between 18 and 29 years old who had mild COVID-19 (a few samples of this study predate the infection). The sample titles of this study are shuffled in the database, so cell type and time point are left out; the donor was told from shared clones.

The CDR3 reads CASSPGLFVEQFF. The CDR3 DNA is TGTGCCAGCAGCCCCGGGCTGTTTGTTGAGCAGTTCTTC. The V and J genes are TRBV7-3 and TRBJ2-1; D remains ambiguous. Per the germline V gene, CDR1 is SGHTA and CDR2 is FQGTGA. V lost 5 bases and J 9 bases, leaving 14 bases between the germline ends. This CDR3 is built from 13 residues. Variable domain in full (rest from reference TRBV7-3 and TRBJ2-1): GAGVSQTPSNKVTEKGKYVELRCDPISGHTALYWYRQSLGQGPEFLIYFQGTGAADDSGLPNDRFFAVRPEGSVSTLKIQRTERGDSAVYLCASSPGLFVEQFFGPGTRLTVL.

The rearrangement uses TRBV19 and TRBJ2-1, with 8 bases that match TRBD2. Germline trimming cut 3 bases from V and 4 bases from J; bases unmatched to any gene: 2. The CDR3 runs 14 residues. The germline V gene has CDR1 LNHDA and CDR2 SQIVND (reference sequence). The CDR3 is CASSMSGGYNEQFF. The CDR3 DNA is TGTGCCAGTAGTATGAGCGGGGGATACAATGAGCAGTTCTTC.

The chain joins TRBV7-9 to TRBJ2-7, with unresolved D. The germline V gene encodes CDR1 SEHNR and CDR2 FQNEAQ (reference sequence). V was cut by 4 bases and J by 0 bases, with 13 bases left in between. There are 15 residues in the CDR3. The CDR3 coding sequence is TGTGCCAGCAGCTCCAGTGGTCAGAGCTCCTACGAGCAGTACTTC. It yields the protein CASSSSGQSSYEQYF.

Notes on this clonotype: A much larger clone sits a single nucleotide away, making a read error possible. The gene calls are TRBV5-1 and TRBJ1-2, with D tentatively TRBD1 (6 bases). Germline V gene lookup returns CDR1 SGHRS and CDR2 YFSETQ. The V and J ends lost 0 bases and 2 bases respectively, with 8 bases between them. The CDR3 is 14 residues long. The CDR3 region has the DNA TGCGCCAGCAGCTTGGGGGACATAAACTATGGCTACACCTTC. Its protein is CASSLGDINYGYTF.

This clonotype was counted many times. V usage is TRBV7-9 and J usage is TRBJ2-2; D unclear. V was shortened by 3 bases and J by 9 bases, with 14 bases between the two germline ends. The CDR3 spans 14 residues. Germline CDR1 reads SEHNR; CDR2 reads FQNEAQ (reference sequence). The CDR3 sequence is CASSFQAAGRELFF. The CDR3 nucleotides read TGTGCCAGCAGCTTCCAGGCGGCAGGCCGGGAGCTGTTTTTT.

The J gene is TRBJ2-7, the V gene TRBV24-1; D is unclear. Trimming took off 0 bases at V and 0 bases at J, with 5 bases between the two ends. Germline V lookup: CDR1 KGHDR, CDR2 SFDVKD. CDR3 size: 14 residues. Here the CDR3 reads CATSDLPSSYEQYV. CDR3 sequence (DNA): TGTGCCACCAGTGATTTGCCGAGCTCCTACGAGCAGTACGTC.

This rearrangement joins TRBV4-3 to TRBJ2-1, with D perhaps matching TRBD1 or TRBD2 (5 bases each). This CDR3 has 15 residues. Per the germline V gene, CDR1 is LGHNA and CDR2 is YSLEER. V was cut by 3 bases and J by 2 bases, with 11 bases left in between. CDR3 bases: TGCGCCAGCAGCCAGGGGGTAGTCGCCTACAATGAGCAGTTCTTC. Its translation: CASSQGVVAYNEQFF.

This clonotype showed up just a few times. The chain combines TRBV11-1 with TRBJ2-1; a weak D match, TRBD2 (5 bases). V was clipped by 5 bases and J by 4 bases, with 15 bases between them. Germline CDR1 is SGHAT and CDR2 is FQDESV (reference sequence). This CDR3 has 15 amino acids. The CDR3 loop reads CASSAPRDGYNEQFF. CDR3 in DNA: TGTGCCAGCAGCGCCCCCCGGGATGGTTACAATGAGCAGTTCTTC.

V is TRBV7-9 and J is TRBJ1-1; D unresolved. Germline CDR1 reads SEHNR; CDR2 reads FQNEAQ (reference sequence). With 2 bases removed from V and 1 base from J, the gap between germline ends came to 11 bases. The CDR3 consists of 15 residues. Written as DNA, the CDR3 is TGTGCCAGCAGCTTAACCCGGACGGAGAACACTGAAGCTTTCTTT. Its protein product is CASSLTRTENTEAFF.